The clone carrying this T cell receptor beta chain was observed at least ten times. Its antigen is undetermined. Germline CDR1 reads MNHEY; CDR2 reads SMNVEV (reference sequence). This CDR3 is built from 15 residues. Trimming left V 3 bases short and J 4 bases short, with 16 bases between. An absence of ophthalmopathy progression within 18 months meant stable Graves' hyperthyroidism. Researchers barred patients who had uncontrolled infection, other autoimmune disease, pregnancy or lactation. This record comes from a study of T cells in Graves' hyperthyroidism and ophthalmopathy. About the study: Peripheral blood was acquired at first diagnosis, ahead of any therapy whatsoever.

Using RNA transcripts as the source, TCR beta CDR3 regions were amplified. Initially, a first-round RT-PCR of the TCR CDR3 employed the HTBI primer set. TCRdb independently ran MiXCR on the multiplex PCR reads; one entry per CDR3 protein. The sample shows approximately 640,000 distinct CDR3 sequences, around 15% of them seen only once. Regarding the study as a whole: Patients with ophthalmopathy were separated from those with stable hyperthyroidism by a 13 V-J model.

Sequencing was done on a sample of blood. The source is a woman aged 25 to 39 with Graves' hyperthyroidism. The chain links TRBV27 to TRBJ2-7; D is perhaps TRBD2 (6 bases). The CDR3 coding sequence is TGTGCCAGCAGTTTTGTGTCGGGAGCGAGTTACGAGCAGTACTTC. It encodes CASSFVSGASYEQYF.